One sample yielded the 8 T cell receptor beta chains listed below, sequenced in a study of T-cell memory formation after mild COVID-19. TCRdb ran MiXCR on the 5' RACE reads and lists one entry per CDR3 protein. The sample includes about 440,000 distinct CDR3 sequences, 15% to 25% of them seen just once. The sequenced sample was PBMCs or a T cell subset sorted from them (not recorded which). These receptors were obtained from an adult woman who had mild COVID-19 (a few samples of this study predate the infection). Cell type and time point are not known.

This clonotype has a handful of counts. The CDR3 coding sequence is TGTGCCAGCAGCTTAGGATTCGGGAGCGGCTCCTACGAGCAGTACTTC. Protein: CASSLGFGSGSYEQYF. The chain uses TRBV7-2 and TRBJ2-7; a possible D gene is TRBD2 (6 bases). The CDR3 length is 16 residues. Germline V gene data show CDR1 as SGHTA and CDR2 as FQGNSA. Trimming pared 1 base from V and 0 bases from J, leaving 13 bases between.

The V call is TRBV19, the J call TRBJ1-2, with D maybe TRBD1 (5 bases). V was trimmed by 4 bases and J by 8 bases, leaving 20 bases between them. This CDR3 contains 15 residues. Germline CDR1 and CDR2: LNHDA and SQIVND (reference sequence). The CDR3 DNA is TGTGCCAGTAGTAATGAGGGGATCGGGCTAGGCGGCTACACCTTC. Translated, it gives CASSNEGIGLGGYTF.

The V and J genes are TRBV12-3 or TRBV12-4 and TRBJ2-6; D not certain. This CDR3 region has 19 residues. Trimming cost V 6 bases and J 0 bases, with 21 bases left between them. CDR3 DNA: TGTGCCAGCAGCCAACCTTTTCAGACGAGAGTCTCTGGGGCCAACGTCCTGACTTTC. This encodes CASSQPFQTRVSGANVLTF.

There are a few counts of this clonotype. The rearrangement uses TRBV3-1 and TRBJ1-1; D is undetermined. The V end was cut by 7 bases, the J end by 5 bases, with 8 bases between. The germline V gene encodes CDR1 LGHDT and CDR2 YNNKEL (reference sequence). This CDR3 is built from 11 residues. The chain's CDR3 is CASTRGTEAFF. The CDR3 coding sequence is TGTGCCAGCACCCGAGGAACTGAAGCTTTCTTT.

This clonotype has more than one count but fewer than ten. V and J are TRBV4-3 and TRBJ1-5, with a tentative D call TRBD1 (5 bases). CDR1 and CDR2 from the germline V gene are LGHNA and YSLEER. The germline V and J ends were trimmed by 0 bases and 3 bases, with 18 bases remaining between them. The CDR3 has 18 residues. Here the CDR3 reads CASSQEGEEGPNNQPQHF. The CDR3 region has the DNA TGCGCCAGCAGCCAAGAGGGTGAGGAGGGACCTAACAATCAGCCCCAGCATTTT.

The J gene is TRBJ2-1, the V gene TRBV30; weak D call: TRBD2 (6 bases). CDR3 size: 13 residues. CDR1 GTSNPN and CDR2 SVGIG come from the germline V gene (reference sequence). Trimming took 0 bases from V and 7 from J, leaving 10 bases between them. DNA for the CDR3: TGTGCCTGGAGTGTGGGAGGTTATAATGAGCAGTTCTTC. Translated, it gives CAWSVGGYNEQFF.

The chain couples TRBV30 to TRBJ2-5; D uncertain. Deletions cut 0 bases from V and 5 bases from J, with 4 bases between. The CDR3 is 11 amino acids. Germline assignment: CDR1 GTSNPN and CDR2 SVGIG (reference sequence). CDR3 sequence reads: CAWSVSETQYF. The DNA for the CDR3 is TGTGCCTGGAGTGTAAGCGAGACCCAGTACTTC. The full variable domain, completed using reference TRBV30 and TRBJ2-5, is SQTIHQWPATLVQPVGSPLSLECTVEGTSNPNLYWYRQAAGRGLQLLFYSVGIGQISSEVPQNLSASRPQDRQFILSSKKLLLSDSGFYLCAWSVSETQYFGPGTRLLVL.

This clonotype appeared many times. V and J are TRBV7-9 and TRBJ2-1, with TRBD1 matching 9 bases. The germline CDR1 and CDR2 sequences are SEHNR and FQNEAQ (reference sequence). V was clipped by 4 bases and J by 4 bases; unmatched bases: 8. There are 16 residues in the CDR3. The CDR3 coding sequence is TGTGCCAGCAGCTCCACCGTTGGGACAGGGTACAATGAGCAGTTCTTC. Amino acid sequence: CASSSTVGTGYNEQFF.